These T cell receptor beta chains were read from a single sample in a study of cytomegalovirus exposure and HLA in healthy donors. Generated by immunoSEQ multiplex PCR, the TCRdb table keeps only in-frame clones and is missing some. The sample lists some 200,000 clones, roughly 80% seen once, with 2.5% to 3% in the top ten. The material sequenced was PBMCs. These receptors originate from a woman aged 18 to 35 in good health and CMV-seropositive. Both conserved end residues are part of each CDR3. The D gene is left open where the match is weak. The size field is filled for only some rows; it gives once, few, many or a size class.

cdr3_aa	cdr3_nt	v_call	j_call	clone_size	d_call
CASSQDRRANQPQHF	TGCGCCAGCAGCCAAGATAGGAGGGCCAATCAGCCCCAGCATTTT	TRBV4-1	TRBJ1-5	.	.
CASSFEAQPQHF	TGTGCCAGCAGTTTTGAGGCTCAGCCCCAGCATTTT	TRBV6-5	TRBJ1-5	.	.
CASSVGLAGNNSPLHF	TGTGCCAGCAGTGTGGGACTCGCGGGGAATAATTCACCCCTCCACTTT	TRBV27	TRBJ1-6	few	.
CASSQAGGRVRSEKLFF	TGTGCCAGCAGCCAGGCAGGGGGCAGGGTACGTTCTGAAAAACTGTTTTTT	TRBV4-2	TRBJ1-4	.	TRBD1
CASSEGGGGTDTQYF	TGTGCCAGCAGTGAAGGAGGGGGGGGCACAGATACGCAGTATTTT	TRBV6-4	TRBJ2-3	few	.
CASSHPFGTGSYEQYF	TGCGCCAGCAGCCATCCCTTCGGGACAGGGTCCTACGAGCAGTACTTC	TRBV4-1	TRBJ2-7	.	TRBD1
CASSPQGATEAFF	TGTGCCAGCAGCCCACAGGGGGCAACTGAAGCTTTCTTT	TRBV4-2	TRBJ1-1	.	TRBD1
CASSFQRGEQYF	TGTGCCAGCAGCTTTCAGCGTGGTGAGCAGTACTTC	TRBV13	TRBJ2-7	.	.
CASSPGVQQLTEAFF	TGTGCCAGCTCACCCGGCGTCCAACAGCTCACTGAAGCTTTCTTT	TRBV18	TRBJ1-1	.	.
CASSLGTSGYEQYF	TGTGCCAGCAGCCTCGGGACTAGCGGCTACGAGCAGTACTTC	TRBV11-2	TRBJ2-7	.	TRBD2
CASSPDRAYYGYTF	TGTGCCAGCTCACCAGACAGGGCGTACTATGGCTACACCTTC	TRBV18	TRBJ1-2	.	TRBD1
CASSLVPGAAGNQPQHF	TGTGCCAGCAGCTTGGTTCCAGGGGCCGCAGGGAATCAGCCCCAGCATTTT	TRBV5-5	TRBJ1-5	.	.
CASGKGQPADGYTF	TGCGCCAGCGGGAAGGGACAGCCTGCGGATGGCTACACCTTC	TRBV5-1	TRBJ1-2	.	TRBD1
CASSLYDSYEQYF	TGTGCCAGCAGTTTATACGACAGCTACGAGCAGTACTTC	TRBV6-6	TRBJ2-7	.	.
CASSKGPTGDNRSYGYTF	TGTGCCAGCAGCAAAGGCCCGACAGGGGATAATCGAAGCTATGGCTACACCTTC	TRBV7-9	TRBJ1-2	few	TRBD1
CASSWGQDEQYF	TGTGCCAGCAGCTGGGGACAGGACGAGCAGTACTTC	TRBV5-6	TRBJ2-7	once	TRBD1
CASSLGRGNSPLHF	TGTGCCAGCAGCTTAGGGCGGGGGAATTCACCCCTCCACTTT	TRBV7-2	TRBJ1-6	.	.
CASSLMVQGGYGYTF	TGTGCCAGCAGCTTAATGGTACAGGGGGGCTATGGCTACACCTTC	TRBV7-8	TRBJ1-2	few	TRBD1
CASSQTSGGPETQYF	TGTGCCAGCAGCCAAACAAGCGGGGGCCCGGAGACCCAGTACTTC	TRBV4-2	TRBJ2-5	.	TRBD2
CASRRQGTTGELFF	TGTGCCAGTCGCCGGCAGGGGACGACCGGGGAGCTGTTTTTT	TRBV19	TRBJ2-2	.	.
CASSPGFGYEQYF	TGCGCCAGCAGCCCAGGGTTCGGGTACGAGCAGTACTTC	TRBV4-1	TRBJ2-7	.	.
CASSEFPGGSYNEQFF	TGTGCCAGCAGTGAATTCCCAGGGGGCTCCTACAATGAGCAGTTCTTC	TRBV25-1	TRBJ2-1	.	TRBD1
CASSLYRVGGEQYF	TGTGCCAGCAGCTTATACAGGGTGGGCGGCGAGCAGTACTTC	TRBV7-2	TRBJ2-7	.	.
CASSLEASGGLNEQFF	TGTGCCAGCAGCTTAGAGGCTAGCGGGGGCTTAAATGAGCAGTTCTTC	TRBV7-2	TRBJ2-1	few	TRBD2
CASSEAKYEQYF	TGCGCCAGCAGTGAGGCTAAGTACGAGCAGTACTTC	TRBV10-2	TRBJ2-7	.	.
CSVVLASNTEAFF	TGCAGCGTTGTTCTGGCCTCGAACACTGAAGCTTTCTTT	TRBV29-1	TRBJ1-1	.	.
CASSYPDRASYGYTF	TGTGCCAGCAGTTACCCGGACAGGGCCTCCTATGGCTACACCTTC	TRBV6-6	TRBJ1-2	.	TRBD1
CASSSPPGALTSGANVLTF	TGTGCCAGCAGCTCACCCCCAGGGGCCCTAACCTCTGGGGCCAACGTCCTGACTTTC	TRBV7-8	TRBJ2-6	.	.
CASRTSSNEQFF	TGTGCCAGCCGGACTAGCAGCAATGAGCAGTTCTTC	TRBV2	TRBJ2-1	.	TRBD2
CASSVAPGVVEQYF	TGTGCCAGCAGTGTGGCCCCGGGGGTCGTCGAGCAGTACTTC	TRBV6-1	TRBJ2-7	.	.
CASSFAGLGETQYF	TGTGCCAGCAGCTTTGCGGGGTTGGGAGAGACCCAGTACTTC	TRBV7-9	TRBJ2-5	.	.
CASSLGPGQINSPLHF	TGTGCCAGCAGCTTGGGGCCGGGACAGATAAATTCACCCCTCCACTTT	TRBV7-2	TRBJ1-6	.	TRBD1
CASTEHGQGITEAFF	TGCGCCAGCACCGAACATGGACAGGGGATTACTGAAGCTTTCTTT	TRBV5-1	TRBJ1-1	once	TRBD1
CASSSQEGSNSPLHF	TGTGCCAGCAGCTCGCAGGAGGGTAGCAATTCACCCCTCCACTTT	TRBV7-6	TRBJ1-6	many	.
CAIRTGGRSPLHF	TGTGCCATCAGAACAGGGGGGAGATCACCCCTCCACTTT	TRBV10-3	TRBJ1-6	.	TRBD1
CASSYSWTGGPRGYTF	TGTGCCAGCAGTTACTCGTGGACAGGGGGCCCTAGAGGTTACACCTTC	TRBV6-5	TRBJ1-2	.	TRBD1
CASSPWGGQEGYTF	TGTGCCAGCAGCCCATGGGGGGGGCAGGAAGGCTACACCTTC	TRBV5-4	TRBJ1-2	once	.
CASGLVTQAPAYEQYF	TGTGCTAGTGGTTTGGTAACCCAGGCCCCCGCCTACGAGCAGTACTTC	TRBV12-5	TRBJ2-7	once	.
CASGLGQGSSPLHF	TGTGCTAGTGGTTTGGGACAGGGTAGTTCACCCCTCCACTTT	TRBV12-5	TRBJ1-6	.	TRBD1
CASSSNPGQRKDTQYF	TGTGCCAGCAGTTCAAATCCGGGACAGCGAAAAGATACGCAGTATTTT	TRBV27	TRBJ2-3	.	TRBD1
CASSLATGGNEQYF	TGCGCCAGCAGCTTAGCGACAGGGGGCAACGAGCAGTACTTC	TRBV5-1	TRBJ2-7	.	TRBD1
CASSLVSTEAFF	TGTGCCAGCAGTCTAGTCAGCACTGAAGCTTTCTTT	TRBV6-6	TRBJ1-1	.	.
CASSEEVIRYEQYF	TGTGCCAGCAGTGAGGAGGTTATTCGGTACGAGCAGTACTTC	TRBV6-1	TRBJ2-7	.	.
CASSLLGGPAYNEQFF	TGTGCCAGCAGTTTACTTGGGGGCCCGGCCTACAATGAGCAGTTCTTC	TRBV27	TRBJ2-1	.	.
CASSSGTQADGYTF	TGTGCCAGCAGCTCGGGGACACAGGCTGATGGCTACACCTTC	TRBV7-9	TRBJ1-2	.	.
CASGLPPGLISRGYTF	TGTGCTAGTGGTTTGCCACCTGGACTCATAAGTCGGGGCTACACCTTC	TRBV12-5	TRBJ1-2	.	.
CASSKDASADTQYF	TGTGCCAGCAGCAAAGACGCTAGCGCAGATACGCAGTATTTT	TRBV7-3	TRBJ2-3	.	.
CASGAGGGGGNEQFF	TGTGCCAGCGGTGCGGGAGGGGGAGGAGGAAATGAGCAGTTCTTC	TRBV5-4	TRBJ2-1	.	TRBD2